This T cell receptor beta chain derives from a study of OX40 agonist ivuxolimab in advanced cancers. Germline CDR1 is MNHNS and CDR2 is SASEGT. CDR3 length: 13 residues. With 2 bases removed from V and 5 bases from J, the gap between germline ends came to 7 bases. Here immunoSEQ multiplex PCR was the method, and the copy in TCRdb shows in-frame clones only, minus some. The sample comprises roughly 80,000 clones, roughly 84% of which are singletons, and roughly 0.3% rests with the top ten. The input for sequencing was CD4+ or CD8+ T cells sorted from blood, taken in a trial of the OX40 agonist ivuxolimab. The source of this sequence is an adult with an advanced solid tumor such as melanoma, head and neck, liver or kidney cancer. The V gene is TRBV6-1, the J gene TRBJ1-5; D remains ambiguous. The CDR3 DNA sequence: TGTGCCAGCAGTGAAACGGTTGATCAGCCCCAGCATTTT. Protein sequence: CASSETVDQPQHF.